This T cell receptor (beta chain) is from a study of blood T cell repertoires in COVID-19 (dated by TCRdb to the early 2020s). About the investigation overall: The collaborator samples originated in the United States, Italy and Spain and spanned the acute and convalescent phases of COVID-19. The material from the prospective study consisted of cDNA or gDNA derived from T cells, B-cell-depleted T cells, or PBMCs. The dataset comprised deeply sampled blood TCRbeta repertoires from subjects exposed to, actively infected with, or recovered from COVID-19. A freely available public database, intended as a resource for researchers studying the immune response to SARS-CoV-2, is where the repertoires were released. The samples were drawn from two sources: the first 160 participants of the ongoing ImmuneRACE study, and 1,254 subjects contributed by 6 global collaborators. A de-identified subject ID, COVID-19 status, age in years and sex were almost always included in the sample metadata. HLA class I and class II types, where available, came from metadata supplied by the sample provider rather than from assay-based typing.

Paper-wide results and their limitations: How much clinical and demographic metadata was included differed by source and by participant, and the metadata was provided uncurated.

To note about this clone: Its antigen remains unidentified. No clone much larger than this one lies a single base away; base qualities are absent.

The collaborating institutions used their own protocols to collect whole blood in K2EDTA tubes. Collaborator samples were shipped for TCRbeta analysis as frozen whole blood, isolated PBMCs, or DNA extracted from either sample type. The immunoSEQ Assay, a bias-controlled multiplex PCR, was used to amplify TCRbeta CDR3 regions from genomic DNA. The source study handled its data this way. The number of nucleated cells in each sample was estimated from the amplification of reference gene primers within the assay. To quantify the absolute abundance of each unique TCRbeta CDR3 rearrangement, sequence reads were collapsed and filtered. For each sample, productive Simpson clonality was calculated as the square root of Simpson's diversity index over productive rearrangements. As stored in TCRdb, this immuneACCESS dataset retains in-frame rearrangements with V and J assigned. A fraction of the clones does not appear; measured against another copy, unresolved V genes explain less than half of the discrepancy, and the remainder lacks a known reason. For V, J and clone size, that table is used; D and trimming come from the DNA. Here the sample has 200,000 to 250,000 clones; approximately 80% occur a single time. The ten largest clones add up to approximately 20% of the sample.

This clonotype was sampled from a man aged 25-40 years with active or convalescent COVID-19. Source material: peripheral blood.

Here the CDR3 is given as CASSQGFQTQYF. The DNA is TGTGCCAGCAGTCAGGGGTTTCAGACCCAGTACTTC. The receptor chain draws on TRBV6-5 and TRBJ2-5, and possibly TRBD1, on 6 matching bases. CDR1 and CDR2, per the germline V gene, are MNHEY and SVGAGI. The junction carries 10 bases between V and J, which are trimmed by 5 bases and 6 bases respectively. The CDR3 measures 12 amino acids from cysteine to phenylalanine. Here the CDR3 DNA is all that survives: 36 bases in frame from base 1.